One sample yielded the 19 T cell receptor beta chains listed below, sequenced in a study of shared clonotypes between healthy human individuals. Repertoires were generated with immunoSEQ multiplex PCR, while TCRdb's copy carries only in-frame clones and drops some. The sample has about 1 million clones, around 76% seen once. Sample: memory CD4+ T cells sorted from blood. The subset denotes: CD45RA-negative fraction. The source of these receptors is a man between 18 and 29 years old in good health.

The chain uses TRBV2 and TRBJ1-5; no clear D. Germline V gene sequence: CDR1 SNHLY, CDR2 FYNNEI. Trimming pared 1 base from V and 0 bases from J, leaving 10 bases between. The CDR3 sequence is 16 residues long. The CDR3 here is CASSEGRDYSNQPQHF. The CDR3 coding sequence is TGTGCCAGCAGTGAAGGGAGGGATTATAGCAATCAGCCCCAGCATTTT.

V and J are TRBV27 and TRBJ2-2, with D possibly TRBD2 on 5 matching bases. The CDR3 covers 14 residues. V lost 6 bases and J 6 bases, leaving 14 bases between the germline ends. Germline assignment: CDR1 MNHEY and CDR2 SMNVEV (reference sequence). In DNA, the CDR3 is TGTGCCAGCAGACTAGGTGCCCCGGCCGGGGAGCTGTTTTTT. Translated: CASRLGAPAGELFF.

The genes are TRBV7-2 and TRBJ1-6, with 7 bases fitting TRBD1. Trimming removed 5 bases from V and 7 bases from J; junction bases left unmatched: 8. Germline CDR1 and CDR2: SGHTA and FQGNSA. The CDR3 sequence is 15 residues long. The CDR3 nucleotides read TGTGCCAGCAGCCCAGCCGGGACAGCGAATTCACCCCTCCACTTT. Encoded protein: CASSPAGTANSPLHF.

V is TRBV7-9 and J is TRBJ1-6; D is perhaps TRBD1 (6 bases). The V and J ends lost 5 bases and 11 bases respectively, with 16 bases between them. Germline V gene lookup returns CDR1 SEHNR and CDR2 FQNEAQ (reference sequence). The length of the CDR3 is 14 residues. The CDR3, as DNA: TGTGCCAGCAGCCCCGGACAGCCAGGGACACCCCTCCACTTT. This encodes CASSPGQPGTPLHF. Together with reference TRBV7-9 and TRBJ1-6, the CDR3 gives the full variable domain: DTGVSQNPRHKITKRGQNVTFRCDPISEHNRLYWYRQTLGQGPEFLTYFQNEAQLEKSRLLSDRFSAERPKGSFSTLEIQRTEQGDSAMYLCASSPGQPGTPLHFGNGTRLTVT.

The chain recombines TRBV6-1 with TRBJ1-5; 8 bases agree with TRBD1. The ends lost 7 bases at V and 1 base at J; junction bases unmatched: 3. CDR1 is MNHNS and CDR2 is SASEGT in the germline V gene. This CDR3 has 14 amino acids. The CDR3 spells CASTDRASNQPQHF. The CDR3 DNA is TGTGCCAGCACGGACAGGGCGAGCAATCAGCCCCAGCATTTT.

The chain has TRBV6-5 and TRBJ1-1, with D hard to call. V was cut by 5 bases and J by 1 base, with 14 bases left in between. CDR3 length: 15 residues. Looked up from germline, CDR1 is MNHEY and CDR2 is SVGAGI. The DNA for the CDR3 is TGTGCCAGCAGTCGAATGGAGGGCCCGAACACTGAAGCTTTCTTT. Protein: CASSRMEGPNTEAFF.

This chain connects TRBV18 to TRBJ1-5; perhaps TRBD1 as D (5 bases). Trimming cost V 0 bases and J 2 bases, with 11 bases left between them. CDR3 length equals 16 residues. From germline, CDR1 is KGHSH and CDR2 LQKENI. The CDR3 DNA sequence: TGTGCCAGCTCACCACCCGGGGGTTCGGGCAATCAGCCCCAGCATTTT. Protein: CASSPPGGSGNQPQHF.

The chain has TRBV27 and TRBJ1-1; maybe TRBD1 (5 bases). Trimming removed 6 bases at V and 7 bases at J, with 24 bases between. This CDR3 is 16 amino acids long. The germline gives CDR1 MNHEY, CDR2 SMNVEV (reference sequence). CDR3 in amino acids: CASSFSPPAQAHEAFF. CDR3 DNA sequence: TGTGCCAGCAGCTTCTCCCCCCCAGCACAGGCGCATGAAGCTTTCTTT.

The gene calls are TRBV6-5 and TRBJ2-2, with D perhaps TRBD1 (5 bases). The V end lost 2 bases, the J end lost 1 base, and 8 bases lay between the germline ends. Germline assignment: CDR1 MNHEY and CDR2 SVGAGI. The CDR3 is 15 amino acids. The CDR3 spells CASSYQGQNTGELFF. DNA of the CDR3: TGTGCCAGCAGTTACCAAGGACAGAACACCGGGGAGCTGTTTTTT.

This chain connects TRBV5-1 to TRBJ1-3, with no clear D. V was shortened by 4 bases and J by 3 bases, with 2 bases between the two germline ends. CDR1 is SGHRS and CDR2 is YFSETQ in the germline V gene. The CDR3 contains 11 residues. CDR3 sequence: CASSDGNTIYF. The CDR3 DNA reads as TGCGCCAGCAGCGATGGAAACACCATATATTTT.

The CDR3 here is CASSTIYGTQYF. CDR3 sequence (DNA): TGTGCCAGCAGTACTATTTATGGGACCCAGTACTTC. The chain carries TRBV27 and TRBJ2-5; unclear D gene. V dropped 5 bases and J dropped 7 bases, with 11 bases sitting between them. Germline V CDR1 and CDR2: MNHEY, SMNVEV (reference sequence). This CDR3 is built from 12 residues.

This rearrangement joins TRBV14 to TRBJ2-3; 9 bases are shared with TRBD2. This CDR3 comprises 14 residues. Germline trimming cut 2 bases from V and 7 bases from J; bases unmatched to any gene: 4. Germline-derived CDR1 and CDR2 are SGHDN and FVKESK. The CDR3 region has the DNA TGTGCCAGCAGCCAAAGCGGGGGGCGAAATACGCAGTATTTT. It codes for CASSQSGGRNTQYF.

The chain uses TRBV25-1 and TRBJ2-1, with 8 bases aligning to TRBD2. Trimming cost V 8 bases and J 3 bases; bases outside gene matches: 6. The CDR3 covers 14 residues. Germline-derived CDR1 and CDR2 are MGHDK and SYGVNS. The CDR3 DNA reads as TGTGCCAGCGGACCGGGACTAGGCTACAATGAGCAGTTCTTC. It encodes CASGPGLGYNEQFF.

The V call is TRBV18, the J call TRBJ2-7; D is uncertain. Per the germline V gene, CDR1 is KGHSH and CDR2 is LQKENI. V was trimmed by 3 bases and J by 4 bases, leaving 13 bases between them. This CDR3 spans 14 amino acids. The CDR3 region is CASSPRQEKYEQYF. In DNA form, the CDR3 reads TGTGCCAGCTCACCGAGGCAGGAGAAATACGAGCAGTACTTC.

The V gene is TRBV7-2, the J gene TRBJ2-7, with D perhaps TRBD1 or TRBD2 (5 bases each). The CDR3 sequence is 15 residues long. Trimming pared 0 bases from V and 3 bases from J, leaving 12 bases between. The germline gives CDR1 SGHTA, CDR2 FQGNSA. The CDR3 sequence: CASSLAVEGSYEQYF. In DNA, the CDR3 is TGTGCCAGCAGCTTAGCGGTAGAGGGGAGCTACGAGCAGTACTTC.

The rearrangement joins TRBV6-5 to TRBJ2-3, with D unclear. The CDR3 runs to 15 residues. Germline-derived CDR1 and CDR2 are MNHEY and SVGAGI. Trimming took off 2 bases at V and 1 base at J, with 10 bases between the two ends. This chain's CDR3 is CASSYVGSGTDTQYF. CDR3 bases: TGTGCCAGCAGTTACGTGGGTTCTGGCACAGATACGCAGTATTTT.

The chain couples TRBV5-1 to TRBJ2-7; 8 bases map to TRBD1. This CDR3 region has 16 residues. Per germline, CDR1 SGHRS and CDR2 YFSETQ. The junction had 7 bases not matched to a gene; V was cut back by 2 bases and J by 0 bases. The CDR3 DNA reads TGCGCCAGCAGCTTCGGGACAGGAGTTTTCTCCTACGAGCAGTACTTC. Amino acid sequence: CASSFGTGVFSYEQYF.

The V call is TRBV28, the J call TRBJ1-2, with TRBD1 matching over 7 bases. With 6 bases clipped from V and 2 bases from J, the junction kept 6 bases outside the gene matches. The CDR3 has 14 amino acids. Germline CDR1 is MDHEN and CDR2 is SYDVKM. CDR3 DNA sequence: TGTGCCAGCAGATCTCCGGGACAGAACTATGGCTACACCTTC. Protein: CASRSPGQNYGYTF.

This clone came up many times. V gene TRBV7-8 combines with J gene TRBJ2-7; 11 bases match TRBD1. There are 15 residues in the CDR3. V shed 3 bases and J 7 bases; nucleotides not matched to a gene: 8. Germline lookup yields CDR1 SGHVS and CDR2 FQNEAQ. CDR3 sequence: CASSFRDRGSREQYF. In DNA, the CDR3 is TGTGCCAGCAGCTTCCGGGACAGGGGGTCAAGGGAGCAGTACTTC.